One sample yielded the 8 T cell receptor beta chains listed below, sequenced in a study of response to subunit inactivated influenza vaccine. TCRdb re-called the RT-PCR reads through MiXCR, storing one row per CDR3 protein. The sample includes about 530,000 distinct CDR3 sequences, roughly 13% of them seen just once. Sequences were derived from PBMCs from blood, sampled around seven weeks after vaccination. Source of these receptors: a man aged 50-60 years who received an inactivated influenza vaccine.

This sequence joins TRBV7-6 and TRBJ2-7; D not resolved. Trimming took off 1 base at V and 0 bases at J, with 7 bases between the two ends. Germline values: CDR1 SGHVS, CDR2 FNYEAQ. The CDR3 is made up of 14 amino acids. DNA of the CDR3: TGTGCCAGCAGCTTAGTTTGGAGCTCCTACGAGCAGTACTTC. This encodes CASSLVWSSYEQYF.

The chain recombines TRBV5-6 with TRBJ2-3; the D gene is possibly TRBD2 (5 bases). CDR1 and CDR2 (germline): SGHDT, YYEEEE. This CDR3 comprises 19 residues. Trimming removed 2 bases at V and 2 bases at J, with 24 bases between. The DNA of the CDR3 is TGTGCCAGCAGCTTTTTTCGTGTGGACTCTCCGTGGCCCACAGATACGCAGTATTTT. Its translation: CASSFFRVDSPWPTDTQYF.

This clonotype has only a few counts. The chain has TRBV12-3 or TRBV12-4 and TRBJ2-1; D possibly uses TRBD1 or TRBD2 (6 bases each). V was trimmed by 3 bases and J by 3 bases, leaving 15 bases between them. The CDR3 totals 16 residues. The CDR3 here is CASSLVGGLLYNEQFF. CDR3 DNA: TGTGCCAGCAGTTTGGTCGGGGGCCTACTCTACAATGAGCAGTTCTTC.

The chain employs TRBV20-1 and TRBJ2-1, with 12 nucleotides matching TRBD2. The CDR3 sequence is 16 residues long. J gave up 8 bases and V 1 base, and 9 bases lay outside the gene matches. The germline CDR1 and CDR2 sequences are DFQATT and SNEGSKA (reference sequence). The CDR3: CSARARTSGNGHEQFF. DNA for the CDR3: TGCAGTGCTAGAGCCCGGACTAGCGGGAATGGTCATGAGCAGTTCTTC.

The rearrangement joins TRBV7-8 to TRBJ1-6, with D unclear. The CDR3 loop spans 13 amino acids. The germline V gene has CDR1 SGHVS and CDR2 FQNEAQ. V gave up 1 base and J gave up 6 bases, with 4 bases separating them. As DNA, the CDR3 is TGTGCCAGCAGCTTAGAGGCTAATTCACCCCTCCACTTT. Protein: CASSLEANSPLHF.

This clonotype has a count of ten or more. The V call is TRBV27, the J call TRBJ2-7, with 7 nucleotides matching TRBD1. J was trimmed by 3 bases and V by 5 bases; bases with no gene match: 4. This CDR3 spans 13 amino acids. Germline V gene sequence: CDR1 MNHEY, CDR2 SMNVEV (reference sequence). This chain's CDR3 is CASSIRDSYEQYF. The CDR3 DNA follows: TGTGCCAGCAGTATCCGGGACAGCTACGAGCAGTACTTC.

The chain carries TRBV15 and TRBJ1-1, with 9 bases fitting TRBD1. Per germline, CDR1 LNHNV and CDR2 YYDKDF (reference sequence). This CDR3 is 12 amino acids long. J was trimmed by 9 bases and V by 8 bases; bases with no gene match: 7. In DNA, the CDR3 is TGTGCCACCGGCCGGGACAGGGAAAAAGCTTTCTTT. Translation gives CATGRDREKAFF.

This sequence joins TRBV2 and TRBJ2-1; D remains unclear. The germline V and J ends were trimmed by 2 bases and 8 bases, with 16 bases remaining between them. Germline CDR1 reads SNHLY; CDR2 reads FYNNEI. The CDR3 has 15 amino acids. The CDR3: CASSENGARSDEQFF. The CDR3 bases are TGTGCCAGCAGTGAAAACGGAGCTCGCAGCGATGAGCAGTTCTTC.